The sequence of this TCR beta chain was determined in a study of blood T cells in healthy people across ages. Study-level background: For every two T cells, template switching captured about one barcoded beta molecule. General study points: A roughly linear fall in TCR beta diversity per million T cells was seen with increasing age.

The study drew donors from healthy Caucasian individuals in Russia aged about 6 to 90. Each donor supplied around 9.6 milliliters of peripheral blood. PCR was performed a second time for about 7 to 11 cycles using a sample-barcoded 5' primer and a J-beta primer mix. TCRdb independently ran MiXCR on the 5' RACE reads; one entry per CDR3 protein. Seen here are hundreds of thousands of distinct CDR3 sequences, roughly 44% observed once, and the top ten hold 20% to 25%. Germline lookup yields CDR1 SGHTA and CDR2 FQGNSA. This CDR3 has 17 amino acids. For this clonotype: The antigen is unknown. At one boundary the junction diverges from the germline segment, which might be a read error.

Material: blood. The chain links TRBV7-2 to TRBJ2-4, with D tentatively TRBD2 (6 bases). The source of this sequence is a woman aged 55-70 years in good health. Here the CDR3 DNA reads TGTGCCAGCAGCTTAGTGGGTAGCGGTCTAGCCAAAAACACTCAGTACTTC. Encoded protein: CASSLVGSGLAKNTQYF.